This section outlines one TCR beta chain sequence together with its context. The antigen is not known. The PCR was carried out with 60 Vbeta primers and 13 Jbeta primers. The protocol was immunoSEQ multiplex PCR, while the TCRdb copy is restricted to in-frame clones and leaves out a portion. This table has about 160,000 clones, roughly 80% appearing once. This sample was included in a study of cytomegalovirus exposure and HLA in healthy donors. The ends lost 5 bases at V and 8 bases at J; junction bases unmatched: 10. The CDR3 covers 14 residues. Germline CDR1 SGHNT, CDR2 YYREEE (reference sequence). Broader study findings: It was only CMV serostatus that was available as immune exposure information.

The sequenced material came from PBMCs. This sequence joins TRBV5-4 and TRBJ1-2; 9 bases are shared with TRBD1. The sequence was obtained from a male donor in good health and CMV-seronegative. CDR3 nucleotides: TGTGCCAGCAGACGGCCGGGACAGGGAGAGGGCTACACCTTC. It is translated as CASRRPGQGEGYTF.